This is a list of T cell receptor beta chains from one sample in a study of T cells after yellow fever vaccination. TCRdb analysed the 5' RACE reads with MiXCR anew, one entry per CDR3 protein. Of 350,000 to 450,000 distinct CDR3 sequences listed, 18% are singletons. This material consisted of PBMCs, taken before the yellow fever booster vaccination. The receptors here all came from a man aged 18-30 years who received the YFV17D yellow fever vaccine. CDR3s include the opening cysteine and the closing phenylalanine or tryptophan. The D gene is left open where the match is weak. The size entry is marked missing in some rows and otherwise reads once, few, many or a size class.

d_call: .
clone_size: .
j_call: TRBJ1-1
v_call: TRBV28
cdr3_aa: CATDTDTQQAANF
cdr3_nt: TGTGCCACAGATACTGATACTCAACAGGCCGCAAATTTT

d_call: .
clone_size: .
j_call: TRBJ1-2
v_call: TRBV10-3
cdr3_aa: CAISESSTAPYGYTF
cdr3_nt: TGTGCCATCAGTGAGTCTTCAACAGCTCCCTATGGCTACACCTTC

d_call: .
clone_size: .
j_call: TRBJ2-4
v_call: TRBV18
cdr3_aa: CASSVPGAVAKNIQYF
cdr3_nt: TGTGCCAGCTCAGTCCCAGGGGCCGTAGCCAAAAACATTCAGTACTTC

d_call: .
clone_size: .
j_call: TRBJ2-2
v_call: TRBV6-5
cdr3_aa: CASSSEGPELFF
cdr3_nt: TGTGCCAGCAGTTCAGAAGGACCCGAGCTGTTTTTT

d_call: TRBD1
clone_size: few
j_call: TRBJ2-5
v_call: TRBV4-1
cdr3_aa: CASSQESTGAQYF
cdr3_nt: TGCGCCAGCAGCCAAGAGTCTACAGGGGCCCAGTACTTC

d_call: .
clone_size: .
j_call: TRBJ1-2
v_call: TRBV12-3/TRBV12-4
cdr3_aa: CASQGENYGYTF
cdr3_nt: TGTGCCTCACAAGGGGAGAACTATGGCTACACCTTC

d_call: .
clone_size: .
j_call: TRBJ2-5
v_call: TRBV7-8
cdr3_aa: CASSLRDGETQYF
cdr3_nt: TGTGCCAGCAGCTTAAGGGACGGAGAGACCCAGTACTTC

d_call: .
clone_size: .
j_call: TRBJ2-3
v_call: TRBV6-2/TRBV6-3
cdr3_aa: CASTPARGNEGTDTQYF
cdr3_nt: TGTGCCAGCACCCCCGCTAGGGGAAATGAAGGCACAGATACGCAGTATTTT

d_call: TRBD1
clone_size: .
j_call: TRBJ2-5
v_call: TRBV6-2/TRBV6-3
cdr3_aa: CASVTGGRETQYF
cdr3_nt: TGTGCCAGCGTAACAGGGGGCAGGGAGACCCAGTACTTC

d_call: .
clone_size: .
j_call: TRBJ1-5
v_call: TRBV12-3/TRBV12-4
cdr3_aa: CASSLSRASNQPQHF
cdr3_nt: TGTGCCAGCAGTTTGAGCCGGGCTAGCAATCAGCCCCAGCATTTT

d_call: TRBD1
clone_size: .
j_call: TRBJ2-7
v_call: TRBV7-9
cdr3_aa: CASSSRDRGTEQYF
cdr3_nt: TGTGCCAGCAGCTCCCGGGACAGGGGGACCGAGCAGTACTTC

d_call: TRBD2
clone_size: .
j_call: TRBJ2-5
v_call: TRBV7-6
cdr3_aa: CASSPTAGGQETQYF
cdr3_nt: TGTGCCAGCAGCCCCACAGCGGGGGGGCAAGAGACCCAGTACTTC

d_call: TRBD1
clone_size: .
j_call: TRBJ2-7
v_call: TRBV7-9
cdr3_aa: CASSFDRGRFEQYF
cdr3_nt: TGTGCCAGCAGCTTCGACAGGGGGCGATTCGAGCAGTACTTC

d_call: TRBD1
clone_size: .
j_call: TRBJ2-1
v_call: TRBV5-4
cdr3_aa: CASSSTEGAGEQFF
cdr3_nt: TGTGCCAGCAGCTCCACAGAGGGGGCTGGAGAACAGTTCTTC

d_call: .
clone_size: few
j_call: TRBJ2-3
v_call: TRBV11-1
cdr3_aa: CASSFTGTPYTDTQYF
cdr3_nt: TGTGCCAGCAGCTTTACCGGGACACCTTACACAGATACGCAGTATTTT

d_call: TRBD1
clone_size: many
j_call: TRBJ2-5
v_call: TRBV9
cdr3_aa: CASSASPLDRVETQYF
cdr3_nt: TGTGCCAGCAGCGCCAGCCCCCTTGACAGGGTAGAGACCCAGTACTTC

d_call: TRBD2
clone_size: .
j_call: TRBJ2-7
v_call: TRBV7-9
cdr3_aa: CASRHPGGYEQYF
cdr3_nt: TGTGCCAGCAGGCACCCCGGGGGGTACGAGCAGTACTTC

d_call: .
clone_size: .
j_call: TRBJ2-7
v_call: TRBV4-2
cdr3_aa: CASSLRVPSSYEQYF
cdr3_nt: TGTGCCAGCAGCCTCCGGGTCCCGAGCTCCTACGAGCAGTACTTC

d_call: .
clone_size: .
j_call: TRBJ2-2
v_call: TRBV5-5
cdr3_aa: CASKGQGPSANTGELFF
cdr3_nt: TGTGCCAGCAAGGGTCAGGGGCCCTCCGCGAACACCGGGGAGCTGTTTTTT

d_call: .
clone_size: many
j_call: TRBJ2-3
v_call: TRBV5-1
cdr3_aa: CASSNGFPTDTQYF
cdr3_nt: TGCGCCAGCAGCAACGGGTTCCCCACAGATACGCAGTATTTT

d_call: .
clone_size: few
j_call: TRBJ2-7
v_call: TRBV20-1
cdr3_aa: CSARGPGRPIQYF
cdr3_nt: TGCAGTGCTAGGGGCCCGGGGAGGCCGATCCAGTACTTC

d_call: .
clone_size: few
j_call: TRBJ1-5
v_call: TRBV2
cdr3_aa: CASTVGENQPQHF
cdr3_nt: TGTGCCAGCACGGTAGGGGAGAATCAGCCCCAGCATTTT

d_call: .
clone_size: few
j_call: TRBJ1-5
v_call: TRBV4-1
cdr3_aa: CASSQDRQANQPQHF
cdr3_nt: TGCGCCAGCAGCCAGGACCGACAGGCAAATCAGCCCCAGCATTTT

d_call: TRBD1
clone_size: .
j_call: TRBJ1-5
v_call: TRBV28
cdr3_aa: CASSSLRQGVIQPQHF
cdr3_nt: TGTGCCAGCAGTTCCTTGCGACAGGGAGTGATTCAGCCCCAGCATTTT

d_call: TRBD2
clone_size: .
j_call: TRBJ2-3
v_call: TRBV29-1
cdr3_aa: CSVSPGLAGTTDTQYF
cdr3_nt: TGCAGCGTTTCTCCGGGACTAGCGGGGACAACAGATACGCAGTATTTT

d_call: TRBD1
clone_size: .
j_call: TRBJ2-7
v_call: TRBV7-2
cdr3_aa: CASSWEQGASYEQYF
cdr3_nt: TGTGCCAGCAGCTGGGAACAGGGGGCGTCCTACGAGCAGTACTTC

d_call: .
clone_size: .
j_call: TRBJ2-3
v_call: TRBV9
cdr3_aa: CASTRGGSGDTQYF
cdr3_nt: TGTGCCAGCACCAGGGGGGGATCGGGAGATACGCAGTATTTT

d_call: .
clone_size: few
j_call: TRBJ2-1
v_call: TRBV20-1
cdr3_aa: CSARGRRGSHNEQFF
cdr3_nt: TGCAGTGCTAGAGGCCGCAGGGGTAGTCACAATGAGCAGTTCTTC

d_call: .
clone_size: .
j_call: TRBJ2-6
v_call: TRBV4-1
cdr3_aa: CASSQAAGRAGANVLTF
cdr3_nt: TGCGCCAGCAGCCAAGCGGCGGGCAGGGCTGGGGCCAACGTCCTGACTTTC

d_call: .
clone_size: few
j_call: TRBJ1-2
v_call: TRBV7-2
cdr3_aa: CASSQEGWDIYGYTF
cdr3_nt: TGTGCCAGCAGCCAAGAAGGTTGGGACATCTATGGCTACACCTTC

d_call: TRBD2
clone_size: many
j_call: TRBJ2-3
v_call: TRBV12-3/TRBV12-4
cdr3_aa: CASRLAGSTDTQYF
cdr3_nt: TGTGCCAGCAGACTAGCGGGTAGCACAGATACGCAGTATTTT

d_call: TRBD1
clone_size: few
j_call: TRBJ2-1
v_call: TRBV5-1
cdr3_aa: CASSLFDRDHEQFF
cdr3_nt: TGCGCCAGCAGCCTATTCGACAGGGACCATGAGCAGTTCTTC

d_call: TRBD2
clone_size: few
j_call: TRBJ2-5
v_call: TRBV7-7
cdr3_aa: CASSLGTSAETQYF
cdr3_nt: TGTGCTAGCAGCTTAGGGACTAGCGCGGAGACCCAGTACTTC

d_call: .
clone_size: few
j_call: TRBJ1-1
v_call: TRBV12-3/TRBV12-4
cdr3_aa: CASSLVATGLSVRNTEAFF
cdr3_nt: TGTGCCAGCAGTTTGGTGGCCACGGGACTTTCCGTCCGGAACACTGAAGCTTTCTTT

d_call: TRBD1
clone_size: .
j_call: TRBJ2-3
v_call: TRBV5-1
cdr3_aa: CASSFLRTGGTDTQYF
cdr3_nt: TGCGCCAGCAGCTTTTTACGGACAGGCGGCACAGATACGCAGTATTTT

d_call: TRBD1
clone_size: .
j_call: TRBJ1-2
v_call: TRBV2
cdr3_aa: CASMRQGYGYTF
cdr3_nt: TGTGCCAGCATGAGACAGGGTTATGGCTACACCTTC

d_call: .
clone_size: .
j_call: TRBJ2-3
v_call: TRBV4-2
cdr3_aa: CASSQEASRSTDTQYF
cdr3_nt: TGTGCCAGCAGCCAAGAGGCTAGCAGGTCCACAGATACGCAGTATTTT

d_call: .
clone_size: .
j_call: TRBJ2-7
v_call: TRBV7-9
cdr3_aa: CASSPAVGEGEQYF
cdr3_nt: TGTGCCAGCAGCCCGGCCGTGGGGGAAGGCGAGCAGTACTTC

d_call: .
clone_size: few
j_call: TRBJ2-5
v_call: TRBV7-9
cdr3_aa: CASSPFPKETQYF
cdr3_nt: TGTGCCAGCAGCCCGTTCCCCAAAGAGACCCAGTACTTC

d_call: TRBD1
clone_size: .
j_call: TRBJ1-1
v_call: TRBV5-8
cdr3_aa: CASSRRDSLNTEAFF
cdr3_nt: TGTGCCAGCAGTAGACGGGACAGCCTGAACACTGAAGCTTTCTTT

d_call: .
clone_size: .
j_call: TRBJ2-2
v_call: TRBV6-2/TRBV6-3
cdr3_aa: CVSSGSPTGELFF
cdr3_nt: TGTGTATCAAGCGGGTCTCCCACCGGGGAGCTGTTTTTT